Presented here are 23 T cell receptor beta chains from one specimen sequenced in a study of T cell responses to AZD1222 COVID-19 vaccine. Assay used: immunoSEQ multiplex PCR; TCRdb lists only in-frame clones, some missing. This table has some 140,000 clones, approximately 93% appearing once. The sample was peripheral blood, taken on day 0 of AZD1222 vaccination. The receptors come from an adult in good health.

The rearrangement joins TRBV7-6 to TRBJ2-7; the D gene is possibly TRBD2 (6 bases). V lost 1 base, J lost 3 bases, and 10 bases lay in between. This CDR3 has 14 amino acids. Germline V CDR1 and CDR2: SGHVS, FNYEAQ. The CDR3 DNA sequence: TGTGCCAGCAGCTTAGAGCCCGGGAGCTACGAGCAGTACTTC. This gives the protein CASSLEPGSYEQYF.

The V and J genes are TRBV27 and TRBJ2-5; unclear D gene. This CDR3 has 11 residues. Germline V gene data show CDR1 as MNHEY and CDR2 as SMNVEV (reference sequence). Between the trimmed V and J ends, which lost 2 bases and 5 bases, there was a span of 3 bases. CDR3 bases: TGTGCCAGCAGTTTACTTGAGACCCAGTACTTC. Translation gives CASSLLETQYF.

The rearrangement uses TRBV25-1 and TRBJ1-2; perhaps TRBD1 as D (5 bases). Germline assignment: CDR1 MGHDK and CDR2 SYGVNS. Trimming removed 2 bases from V and 4 bases from J, with 14 bases in between. CDR3 length: 15 amino acids. In nucleotides, the CDR3 is TGTGCCAGCAGTGAAGGGGCAGGGCATGGCTATGGCTACACCTTC. Encoded protein: CASSEGAGHGYGYTF.

By proportion, this clone is medium-sized. The CDR3 loop reads CASSIMGSGETQYF. CDR3 sequence (DNA): TGTGCCAGTAGTATAATGGGTTCGGGTGAGACCCAGTACTTC. V and J are TRBV19 and TRBJ2-5; D is ambiguous. CDR3 length: 14 residues. Trimming removed 2 bases from V and 5 bases from J, with 12 bases in between. Per germline, CDR1 LNHDA and CDR2 SQIVND (reference sequence). Complete variable domain (other parts from reference TRBV19 and TRBJ2-5): DGGITQSPKYLFRKEGQNVTLSCEQNLNHDAMYWYRQDPGQGLRLIYYSQIVNDFQKGDIAEGYSVSREKKESFPLTVTSAQKNPTAFYLCASSIMGSGETQYFGPGTRLLVL.

V usage is TRBV5-1 and J usage is TRBJ1-1; TRBD1 matches at 10 bases. The trim removed 4 bases at V and 7 bases at J, leaving 16 bases unmatched. CDR1 is SGHRS, CDR2 YFSETQ, per germline. The CDR3 length is 17 residues. CDR3 nucleotides: TGCGCCAGCAGCGGATTGGGACAGGGGTCTGGAACAGTTGAAGCTTTCTTT. Translated, it gives CASSGLGQGSGTVEAFF.

This chain links TRBV28 with TRBJ2-7; D uncertain. This CDR3 region has 13 residues. Germline CDR1 reads MDHEN; CDR2 reads SYDVKM. CDR3 nucleotides: TGTGCTAGCCGCGAGACGCGAACCTACGAGCAGTACTTC. Its protein product is CASRETRTYEQYF.

V gene TRBV27 combines with J gene TRBJ2-7; D is unresolved. The CDR3 contains 13 residues. Between the trimmed V and J ends, which lost 6 bases and 4 bases, there was a span of 13 bases. Per germline, CDR1 MNHEY and CDR2 SMNVEV (reference sequence). The CDR3 DNA sequence: TGTGCCAGCAGCGAGTCTTGGGGTTACGAGCAGTACTTC. Amino acid sequence: CASSESWGYEQYF.

This clone has only one observation. The chain carries TRBV28 and TRBJ1-3; perhaps TRBD1 as D (5 bases). The CDR3 is 15 residues long. V lost 3 bases to trimming and J lost 2 bases, with 11 bases between them. CDR1 MDHEN and CDR2 SYDVKM come from the germline V gene. The CDR3 sequence: CASSFLPGPGNTIYF. CDR3 DNA: TGTGCCAGCAGTTTCCTTCCGGGGCCTGGAAACACCATATATTTT. Complete variable domain (other parts from reference TRBV28 and TRBJ1-3): DVKVTQSSRYLVKRTGEKVFLECVQDMDHENMFWYRQDPGLGLRLIYFSYDVKMKEKGDIPEGYSVSREKKERFSLILESASTNQTSMYLCASSFLPGPGNTIYFGEGSWLTVV.

The J gene is TRBJ1-5, the V gene TRBV28, with a possible D match to TRBD1 (6 bases). The CDR3 is 15 residues long. Germline CDR1 reads MDHEN; CDR2 reads SYDVKM. Trimming cost V 1 base and J 6 bases, with 13 bases left between them. CDR3 in amino acids: CASSLSGGQAQPQHF. The DNA for the CDR3 is TGTGCCAGCAGTTTATCGGGGGGGCAGGCTCAGCCCCAGCATTTT.

This chain links TRBV28 with TRBJ1-2, with a possible D match to TRBD1 (5 bases). V was pared by 3 bases and J by 4 bases, with 21 bases between. The CDR3 runs 17 residues. Germline V lookup: CDR1 MDHEN, CDR2 SYDVKM. In DNA, the CDR3 is TGTGCCAGCAGTTTGCATTCCGGGACGGGACGGAGCTATGGCTACACCTTC. Translation: CASSLHSGTGRSYGYTF.

V and J are TRBV28 and TRBJ2-7, with D tentatively TRBD2 (5 bases). Germline loops: CDR1 MDHEN, CDR2 SYDVKM. This CDR3 has 13 residues. The V gene lost 3 bases and the J gene lost 5 bases, with 11 bases spanning the gap. The CDR3 region is CASSFSAPHEQYF. CDR3 nucleotide sequence: TGTGCCAGCAGTTTTAGCGCGCCCCACGAGCAGTACTTC. The full variable domain, rest sourced from reference TRBV28 and TRBJ2-7, is DVKVTQSSRYLVKRTGEKVFLECVQDMDHENMFWYRQDPGLGLRLIYFSYDVKMKEKGDIPEGYSVSREKKERFSLILESASTNQTSMYLCASSFSAPHEQYFGPGTRLTVT.

The chain combines TRBV5-5 with TRBJ2-7, with D hard to call. Germline CDR1 reads SGHKS; CDR2 reads YYEKEE (reference sequence). The CDR3 spans 13 residues. V lost 4 bases and J lost 1, with 9 bases in between. This CDR3 is CASSPPDSYEQYF. CDR3 in DNA: TGTGCCAGCAGCCCTCCGGATTCCTACGAGCAGTACTTC. Variable domain in full (rest from reference TRBV5-5 and TRBJ2-7): DAGVTQSPTHLIKTRGQQVTLRCSPISGHKSVSWYQQVLGQGPQFIFQYYEKEERGRGNFPDRFSARQFPNYSSELNVNALLLGDSALYLCASSPPDSYEQYFGPGTRLTVT.

This chain uses TRBV2 with TRBJ2-5; 7 positions match TRBD1. Germline V gene sequence: CDR1 SNHLY, CDR2 FYNNEI. This CDR3 region has 15 residues. J gave up 2 bases and V 6 bases, and 9 bases lay outside the gene matches. CDR3 protein: CASSPWDRAQETQYF. DNA for the CDR3: TGTGCCAGCAGCCCCTGGGACAGAGCTCAAGAGACCCAGTACTTC.

The chain employs TRBV6-5 and TRBJ1-2; D not certain. In germline, CDR1 is MNHEY, CDR2 SVGAGI. The CDR3 spans 15 residues. The ends were cut back, 2 bases at V and 7 bases at J, with 17 bases in the middle. The CDR3 spells CASSYLGSIAGGYTF. The DNA for the CDR3 is TGTGCCAGCAGTTACCTGGGCTCTATCGCCGGTGGCTACACCTTC.

V gene TRBV28 combines with J gene TRBJ1-6; no clear D. The germline gives CDR1 MDHEN, CDR2 SYDVKM. V was pared by 3 bases and J by 0 bases, with 12 bases between. CDR3 size: 17 residues. This chain's CDR3 is CASSFFILSSYNSPLHF. The CDR3 nucleotides are TGTGCCAGCAGTTTTTTTATTCTTAGCTCCTATAATTCACCCCTCCACTTT. Supplemented by reference TRBV28 and TRBJ1-6, the full variable domain reads DVKVTQSSRYLVKRTGEKVFLECVQDMDHENMFWYRQDPGLGLRLIYFSYDVKMKEKGDIPEGYSVSREKKERFSLILESASTNQTSMYLCASSFFILSSYNSPLHFGNGTRLTVT.

A few counts support this clone. The rearrangement links TRBV5-1 to TRBJ2-6, with a weak D call TRBD2 (6 bases). This CDR3 region has 17 residues. Germline V gene sequence: CDR1 SGHRS, CDR2 YFSETQ. The ends were cut back, 4 bases at V and 2 bases at J, with 16 bases in the middle. The CDR3 sequence is CASSPLGGKTGANVLTF. The DNA of the CDR3 is TGCGCCAGCAGCCCCCTGGGCGGGAAAACTGGGGCCAACGTCCTGACTTTC.

This chain connects TRBV9 to TRBJ1-2, with a tentative D call TRBD1 (6 bases). Germline V gene data show CDR1 as SGDLS and CDR2 as YYNGEE. The ends were cut back, 0 bases at V and 5 bases at J, with 11 bases in the middle. CDR3 length equals 14 residues. The CDR3 coding sequence is TGTGCCAGCAGCGTAGGTCCAGGGGAGTATGGCTACACCTTC. Its translation is CASSVGPGEYGYTF.

The chain has TRBV4-1 and TRBJ1-3, with D maybe TRBD1 (5 bases). Germline-derived CDR1 and CDR2 are MGHRA and YSYEKL. The CDR3 runs to 15 residues. The V and J ends lost 3 bases and 0 bases respectively, with 9 bases between them. CDR3: CASSQYDSSGNTIYF. For the CDR3, the DNA is TGCGCCAGCAGCCAGTACGACAGCTCTGGAAACACCATATATTTT.

This chain joins TRBV4-1 and TRBJ1-5; D is unclear. V lost 0 bases and J 4 bases, leaving 7 bases between the germline ends. This CDR3 is built from 14 residues. Germline V gene lookup returns CDR1 MGHRA and CDR2 YSYEKL. Here the CDR3 reads CASSQDGANQPQHF. The CDR3 nucleotides are TGCGCCAGCAGCCAAGACGGCGCGAATCAGCCCCAGCATTTT.

The chain is built from TRBV4-2 and TRBJ2-7; 9 bases fit TRBD2. The CDR3 contains 17 residues. Germline CDR1 and CDR2: LGHNA and YNFKEQ. Losses at the gene ends were 0 bases for V and 2 bases for J; bases not matched to a gene: 8. The CDR3 sequence: CASSQDGLAGFAYEQYF. CDR3 in DNA: TGTGCCAGCAGCCAAGATGGGCTAGCGGGATTCGCCTACGAGCAGTACTTC.

This chain uses TRBV2 with TRBJ1-6; TRBD1 agrees at 9 bases. CDR1 is SNHLY, CDR2 FYNNEI, per germline. Trimming took 10 bases from V and 6 from J; bases not matched to a gene: 10. This CDR3 is 15 amino acids long. Here the CDR3 DNA reads TGTGCCACCTCACCCCCGGGACAGGGTAATTCACCCCTCCACTTT. Protein product: CATSPPGQGNSPLHF.

In its sample, this clone was seen once. The V and J genes are TRBV9 and TRBJ2-7, with 8 bases identical to TRBD2. This CDR3 comprises 14 residues. V lost 4 bases, J lost 6 bases, and 9 bases stayed unmatched. Per the germline V gene, CDR1 is SGDLS and CDR2 is YYNGEE. In DNA, the CDR3 is TGTGCCAGCAGCAGCCGGGAGGGCCATACCGAGCAGTACTTC. Amino acid sequence: CASSSREGHTEQYF.

The chain uses TRBV6-1 and TRBJ1-1; D gene ambiguous. The ends were cut back, 2 bases at V and 4 bases at J, with 8 bases in the middle. The germline CDR1 and CDR2 sequences are MNHNS and SASEGT. This CDR3 comprises 13 residues. The CDR3 loop is CASSESWITEAFF. The CDR3 bases are TGTGCCAGCAGTGAATCATGGATCACTGAAGCTTTCTTT.